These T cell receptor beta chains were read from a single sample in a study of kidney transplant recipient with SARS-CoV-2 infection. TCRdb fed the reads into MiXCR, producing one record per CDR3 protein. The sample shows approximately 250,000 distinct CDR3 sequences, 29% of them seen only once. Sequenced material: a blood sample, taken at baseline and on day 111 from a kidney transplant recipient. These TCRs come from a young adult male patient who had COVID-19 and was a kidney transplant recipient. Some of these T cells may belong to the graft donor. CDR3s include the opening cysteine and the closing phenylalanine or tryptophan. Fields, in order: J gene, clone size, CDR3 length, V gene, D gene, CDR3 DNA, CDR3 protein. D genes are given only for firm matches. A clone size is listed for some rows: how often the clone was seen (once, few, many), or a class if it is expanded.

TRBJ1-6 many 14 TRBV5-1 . TGCGCCAGCAGCTTGGAGGGACGGAGTTCACCCCTCCACTTT CASSLEGRSSPLHF
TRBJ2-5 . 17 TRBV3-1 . TGTGCCAGCAGCAAGGGCGGTCCCATTTCTTTCCCTGAGACCCAGTACTTC CASSKGGPISFPETQYF
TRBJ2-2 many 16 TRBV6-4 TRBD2 TGTGCCAGCAGTGACTCGAGCGGGAGTTCGCCCGGGGAGCTGTTTTTT CASSDSSGSSPGELFF
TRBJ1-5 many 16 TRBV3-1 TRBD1 TGTGCCAGCAGCCTCGGGACAGGGTTAAGCAATCAGCCCCAGCATTTT CASSLGTGLSNQPQHF
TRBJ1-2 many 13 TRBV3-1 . TGTGCCAGCAGCAATGGACGGGGCTATGGCTACACCTTC CASSNGRGYGYTF
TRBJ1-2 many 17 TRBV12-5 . TGTGCTAGTGGTTCCCCAACTTTGCAGGGAAAGACCTATGGCTACACCTTC CASGSPTLQGKTYGYTF
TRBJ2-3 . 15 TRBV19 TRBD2 TGTGCCAGTAGACGGACTAGCGTCAGCACAGATACGCAGTATTTT CASRRTSVSTDTQYF
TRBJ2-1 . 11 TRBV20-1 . TGCAGTGCCCGGGTAGCCAATGAGCAGTTCTTC CSARVANEQFF
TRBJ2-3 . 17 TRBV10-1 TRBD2 TGCGCCAGCAGTGAAGCGGGAGTGGCGGGAGCGGGAGATACGCAGTATTTT CASSEAGVAGAGDTQYF
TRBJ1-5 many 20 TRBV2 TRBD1 TGTGCCAGCAGTGAGTTCTCCGGTACACCAGGGGGGATTAGCAATCAGCCCCAGCATTTT CASSEFSGTPGGISNQPQHF
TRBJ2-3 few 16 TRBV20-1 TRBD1 TGCAGTGCTCGGGGGATAGGACAGGGAGAAGCAGATACGCAGTATTTT CSARGIGQGEADTQYF
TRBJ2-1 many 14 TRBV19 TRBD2 TGTGCCAGTAATACACTAGCGGGGTACAATGAGCAGTTCTTC CASNTLAGYNEQFF
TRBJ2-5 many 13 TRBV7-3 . TGTGCCAGCAGCTACGGCCCCGGGGAGACCCAGTACTTC CASSYGPGETQYF
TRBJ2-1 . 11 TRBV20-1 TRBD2 TGCAGTGCCGGGACTAGACGGGAGCAGTTCTTC CSAGTRREQFF
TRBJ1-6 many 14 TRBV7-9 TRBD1 TGTGCCAGCAGCGAGACAGGGGCTAATTCACCCCTCCACTTT CASSETGANSPLHF
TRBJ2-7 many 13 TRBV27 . TGTGCCAGCAGAACGGGGCCTCTAAACGAGCAGTACTTC CASRTGPLNEQYF
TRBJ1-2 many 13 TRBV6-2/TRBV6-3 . TGTGCCAGCAGTGCTTACGAGGGCTATGGCTACACCTTC CASSAYEGYGYTF
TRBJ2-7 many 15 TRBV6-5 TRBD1 TGTGCCAGCAGTTACTCTGAAGGACAGGGCTACGAGCAGTACTTC CASSYSEGQGYEQYF
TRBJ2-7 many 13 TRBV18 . TGTGCCAGCTCACCATTTGACCGCGACGAGCAGTACTTC CASSPFDRDEQYF
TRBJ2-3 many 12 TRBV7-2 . TGTGCCAGCAGTCACTACTCAGATACGCAGTATTTT CASSHYSDTQYF
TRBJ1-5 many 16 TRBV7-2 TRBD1 TGTGCCAGCAGCTTACGGGACAGGGGGGACAATCAGCCCCAGCATTTT CASSLRDRGDNQPQHF
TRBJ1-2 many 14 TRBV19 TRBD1 TGTGCCAGTACCTTCCTCGGACAGGCCTATGGCTACACCTTC CASTFLGQAYGYTF
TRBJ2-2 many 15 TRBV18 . TGTGCCAGCTCACCCCAGGACAGGAACACCGGGGAGCTGTTTTTT CASSPQDRNTGELFF
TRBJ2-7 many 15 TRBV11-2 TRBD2 TGTGCCAGCAGTCCCCTAGCGGGGGGTCCATACGAGCAGTACTTC CASSPLAGGPYEQYF
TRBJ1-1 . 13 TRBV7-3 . TGTGCCGGCAGCTTAGGGGTGAACACTGAAGCTTTCTTT CAGSLGVNTEAFF
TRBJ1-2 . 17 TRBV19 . TGTGCCAGTAGTGCTCGATGGACAAATCGAAAGACCCATGGCTGCACCTTC CASSARWTNRKTHGCTF
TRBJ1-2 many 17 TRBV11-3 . TGTGCCAGCAGCGAGTTAGACGATCTCGGAAAGACCTATGGCTACACCTTC CASSELDDLGKTYGYTF
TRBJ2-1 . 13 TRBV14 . TGTGCCAGCAGCCAAGATCGACGGAATGAGCAGTTCTTC CASSQDRRNEQFF
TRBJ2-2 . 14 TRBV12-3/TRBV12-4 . TGTGCCAGCAGTCGTAACACGAACACCGGGGAGCTGTTTTTT CASSRNTNTGELFF
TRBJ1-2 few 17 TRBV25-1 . TGTGCCAGCAGTGCTCACCGAGAACTGGGAAAGACCTATGGCTACACCTTC CASSAHRELGKTYGYTF
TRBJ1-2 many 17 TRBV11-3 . TGTGCCAGCAGCTTGGTAAACGATCTCGGAAAGACCTATGGCTACACCTTC CASSLVNDLGKTYGYTF
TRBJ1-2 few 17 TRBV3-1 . TGTGCCAGCAGCTACACCCTCACCCTTCGAAAGACCTATGGCTACACCTTC CASSYTLTLRKTYGYTF
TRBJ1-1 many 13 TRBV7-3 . TGTGCCAGCAGCTTAAGACAATACACTGAAGCTTTCTTT CASSLRQYTEAFF
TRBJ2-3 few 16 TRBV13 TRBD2 TGTGCCAGCAGCTCTAGGACTAGCGAATTCACAGATACGCAGTATTTT CASSSRTSEFTDTQYF
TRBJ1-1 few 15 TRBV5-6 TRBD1 TGTGCCAGCAGCTTGGGCGGTCAGGGGGAGGCTGAAGCTTTCTTT CASSLGGQGEAEAFF
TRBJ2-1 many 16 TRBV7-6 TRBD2 TGTGCCAGCAGCTCGATCCGGGACTATTTCCAGGATGAGCAGTTCTTC CASSSIRDYFQDEQFF
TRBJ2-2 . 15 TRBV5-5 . TGTGCCAGCAGCTCCTTGGCGGGGCGGGCCGGGGAGCTGTTTTTT CASSSLAGRAGELFF
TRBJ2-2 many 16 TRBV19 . TGTGCCAGTAGATCCTTCGCGGGACCTAACACCGGGGAGCTGTTTTTT CASRSFAGPNTGELFF
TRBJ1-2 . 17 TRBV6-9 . TGTGCCAGCAGTCTGACCTGGCCTTACGGAAAGACCTATGGCTACACCTTC CASSLTWPYGKTYGYTF
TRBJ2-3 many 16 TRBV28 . TGTGCCAGCAGTTTTCGGGGAAGGGGGAGGACAGATACGCAGTATTTT CASSFRGRGRTDTQYF
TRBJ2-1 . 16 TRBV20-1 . TGCAGTAGCCGCCGAAGACGGCGGGATCCCTACAATGAGCAGTTCTTC CSSRRRRRDPYNEQFF
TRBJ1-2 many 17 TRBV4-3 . TGCGCCAGCAGCCCAAAAGGAGGACGTCGAAAGACCTATGGCTACACCTTC CASSPKGGRRKTYGYTF
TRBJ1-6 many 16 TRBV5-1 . TGCGCCAGCAGCTCCATGGACAGACCGGGGAGTTCACCCCTCCACTTT CASSSMDRPGSSPLHF
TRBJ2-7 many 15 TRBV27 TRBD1 TGTGCCAGCAGTTCATATCCGGGACAGACCTACGAGCAGTACTTC CASSSYPGQTYEQYF
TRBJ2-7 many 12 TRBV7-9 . TGTGCCAGCAGCTCCGACTTATACGAGCAGTACTTC CASSSDLYEQYF
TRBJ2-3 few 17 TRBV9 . TGTGCCAGCAGCGGTTTAAAGGGATTGCAATTCACAGATACGCAGTATTTT CASSGLKGLQFTDTQYF